The clone carrying this T cell receptor beta chain has more than one count but fewer than ten. Antigen: not known. PCR was performed using 60 Vbeta and 13 Jbeta primers. Generated by immunoSEQ multiplex PCR, the TCRdb table keeps only in-frame clones and is missing some. The sample lists about 200,000 clones, more than 60% occurring once. The sample comes from a study of cytomegalovirus exposure and HLA in healthy donors. Study details: The Caucasian-associated ancestry cluster contained about four fifths of the approximately 400 genotyped donors. Study outcomes and limitations: Confirmation in vitro established that three CMV-associated chains were specific for CMV antigens. It was in a later analysis that TCR association rates were seen to vary by HLA locus, highest for DRB1 and lowest for HLA-C. A further, later analysis showed that HLA-associated TCR beta chains (compared with equally common others) were more clonally expanded.

CDR1 and CDR2 (germline): SGHRS, YFSETQ. The CDR3 has 16 amino acids. J gave up 3 bases and V 3 bases, and 4 bases lay outside the gene matches. This receptor was obtained from a man aged 50-60 years in good health and CMV-seronegative. Input material: PBMCs. J is TRBJ2-3 and V is TRBV5-1; 13 bases align to TRBD2. The CDR3 DNA follows: TGCGCCAGCAGCTCAACACTAGCGGGAGGGACAGATACGCAGTATTTT. Its translation is CASSSTLAGGTDTQYF.